This entry features one T cell receptor (beta chain) sequence. What it binds is unknown. This sample was included in a study of a mutant IDH1 vaccine in newly diagnosed glioma. Background on the study: Scheduled for weeks 1, 3, 5, 7, 11, 15, 19 and 23, eight vaccinations were given to patients. Beginning 4-6 weeks after radiotherapy alone, or with temozolomide cycles, vaccination took place. Earlier treatment was radiotherapy, temozolomide, or both, with most getting both.

CDR1 is LNHDA, CDR2 SQIVND, per germline (reference sequence). Between the trimmed V and J ends, which lost 3 bases and 7 bases, there was a span of 16 bases. The CDR3 runs to 14 residues. Generated by immunoSEQ multiplex PCR, the TCRdb table keeps only in-frame clones and is missing some. The repertoire holds 30,000 to 35,000 clones, with roughly 89% as singletons. Time point given: week 11, during vaccination. The investigators gave 300 ug of mutant IDH1 20-mer peptide in each vaccine dose, together with topical imiquimod. Whole-study findings and limits: A vaccine-induced immune response developed in about 93% of the patients.

The rearrangement links TRBV19 to TRBJ2-7, with TRBD2 as a possible D gene (5 bases). The material was PBMCs, obtained from a glioma patient whose treatment included an IDH1 peptide vaccine. This clonotype was sampled from a man aged 18 to 29 with glioma. The CDR3 is CASSMPRGGEEQYF. The CDR3 DNA is TGTGCCAGTAGTATGCCCAGAGGAGGAGAGGAGCAGTACTTC.